The rows below give T cell receptor beta chains drawn from one sample of a study of OX40 agonist ivuxolimab in advanced cancers. Using immunoSEQ multiplex PCR, the repertoire was profiled, and TCRdb retains in-frame clones only, with some absent. The sample consists of around 110,000 clones, approximately 90% of them appearing once. Sequencing used CD4+ or CD8+ T cells sorted from blood, obtained in a trial of the OX40 agonist ivuxolimab. These receptors came from an adult with an advanced solid tumor such as melanoma, head and neck, liver or kidney cancer. Both conserved end residues are part of each CDR3. Fields, in order: clone size, D gene, J gene, V gene, CDR3 DNA, CDR3 protein. D genes are given only for firm matches. The size field is filled for only some rows; it gives once, few, many or a size class.

-,TRBD2,TRBJ2-1,TRBV25-1,TGTGCCAGCAGTGAATCGGGCGGGAGCGGAAATGAGCAGTTCTTC,CASSESGGSGNEQFF
few,-,TRBJ1-4,TRBV14,TGTGCCAGCAGCGAGGGGTTAACTAATGAAAAACTGTTTTTT,CASSEGLTNEKLFF
-,-,TRBJ1-2,TRBV4-2,TGTGCCAGCAGCCCCGACATTACGGGACATACCGATGGCTACACCTTC,CASSPDITGHTDGYTF
-,-,TRBJ2-7,TRBV6-5,TGTGCCAGCAGTCAAGGATTGGAGCAGTACTTC,CASSQGLEQYF
-,-,TRBJ1-2,TRBV9,TGTGCCAGCAGCGTAGCCCCTCGGACGGAAAACTATGGCTACACCTTC,CASSVAPRTENYGYTF
-,-,TRBJ2-1,TRBV5-4,TGTGCCAGCAGCTGGGTTCGGGACTCCTACAATGAGCAGTTCTTC,CASSWVRDSYNEQFF
many,-,TRBJ2-5,TRBV27,TGTGCCAGCAAGTTGACGGCTAGCGCAATCCAAGAGACCCAGTACTTC,CASKLTASAIQETQYF
-,-,TRBJ1-2,TRBV28,TGTGCCAGCAGTTCAGGCAGCCCCTATGGCTACACCTTC,CASSSGSPYGYTF
-,-,TRBJ2-5,TRBV7-2,TGTGCCAGCAGCTTGACGGGAGTTCAGGAGACCCAGTACTTC,CASSLTGVQETQYF
-,TRBD1,TRBJ2-7,TRBV11-2,TGTGCCAGCAGCTTAGCGGGACAGGGTAGATCCTACGAGCAGTACTTC,CASSLAGQGRSYEQYF
once,-,TRBJ2-2,TRBV2,TGTGCCAGCAGGCCCCAGATTCAGGGTCAAACGGAGCTGTTTTTT,CASRPQIQGQTELFF
few,TRBD1,TRBJ2-4,TRBV2,TGTGCCAGCCGGGACAGGGCATCCAAAAACATTCAGTACTTC,CASRDRASKNIQYF
-,TRBD1,TRBJ1-1,TRBV4-1,TGCGCCAGCAGTGGACAGGGGGCGTTAAACACTGAAGCTTTCTTT,CASSGQGALNTEAFF
-,TRBD2,TRBJ2-7,TRBV9,TGTGCCAGCAGCTTAGCGACTAGCGGCTACGAGCAGTACTTC,CASSLATSGYEQYF
-,TRBD2,TRBJ2-3,TRBV23-1,TGCGCCAGCAGTCAATCGGCTCCGTGGACTAGCGGTACTAGCACAGATACGCAGTATTTT,CASSQSAPWTSGTSTDTQYF
-,TRBD2,TRBJ2-7,TRBV13,TGTGCCAGCAGCTTGTCTAGCGGGAGGTACGAGCAGTACTTC,CASSLSSGRYEQYF
-,TRBD1,TRBJ2-1,TRBV10-3,TGTGCCATCAGTGAGGGACAGGGGGGCCACAATGAGCAGTTCTTC,CAISEGQGGHNEQFF
-,-,TRBJ2-5,TRBV9,TGTGCCAGCAGCGCCCGGGGCCGCCTACTAGTTAGCGAGACCCAGTACTTC,CASSARGRLLVSETQYF
-,TRBD1,TRBJ2-7,TRBV19,TGTGCCAGTAGTTCACGGACAGGGACCTACGAGCAGTACTTC,CASSSRTGTYEQYF
-,-,TRBJ1-3,TRBV5-4,TGTGCCAGCAGCTTCGGGACAAATGGAAACACCATATATTTT,CASSFGTNGNTIYF
-,-,TRBJ2-3,TRBV7-9,TGTGCCAGCAGCACCGGGGGCTCTCACATCACAGATACGCAGTATTTT,CASSTGGSHITDTQYF
-,-,TRBJ2-7,TRBV11-2,TGTGCCAGCAGCTTATTCTCTAGCGCCTACGAGCAGTACTTC,CASSLFSSAYEQYF